The next 20 T cell receptor beta chains were all read from a single sample in a study of technical replicates of blood from a few donors. Some clones are missing from TCRdb's copy, which holds only in-frame ones; the method was immunoSEQ multiplex PCR. The sample carries about 60,000 clones, around 87% recorded once. Material for sequencing was PBMCs. These receptors all come from a human donor in good health. Some clones in this sample may be carry-over from other donors' samples.

The V and J genes are TRBV7-2 and TRBJ2-1; 10 bases map to TRBD1. The CDR3 consists of 15 residues. Germline values: CDR1 SGHTA, CDR2 FQGNSA. The trim removed 1 base at V and 7 bases at J, leaving 4 bases unmatched. The CDR3 coding sequence is TGTGCCAGCAGCTTAGGACAGGGGGCGCGGAATGAGCAGTTCTTC. Translation gives CASSLGQGARNEQFF.

Concerning this clone itself: In the same sample, other DNA sequences code for this CDR3. The V call is TRBV5-1, the J call TRBJ2-1; tentative D call: TRBD2 (5 bases). The germline V gene encodes CDR1 SGHRS and CDR2 YFSETQ. The CDR3 runs 14 residues. Trimming shortened V by 3 bases and J by 4 bases, and 11 bases separated the two germline ends. The CDR3 is CASSSSGGYNEQFF. The CDR3 DNA reads TGCGCCAGCAGCTCGTCGGGCGGGTACAATGAGCAGTTCTTC.

The chain employs TRBV6-6 and TRBJ1-1; D is unclear. The CDR3 contains 14 residues. Between the trimmed V and J ends, which lost 8 bases and 0 bases, there was a span of 13 bases. Germline loops: CDR1 MNHNY, CDR2 SVGAGI (reference sequence). CDR3 DNA sequence: TGTGCCAGCCAAAGCGGGCTAATGAACACTGAAGCTTTCTTT. This encodes CASQSGLMNTEAFF.

The genes are TRBV19 and TRBJ1-6, with TRBD1 matching 8 bases. The CDR3 spans 15 residues. Germline trimming cut 5 bases from V and 6 bases from J; bases unmatched to any gene: 6. Germline lookup yields CDR1 LNHDA and CDR2 SQIVND (reference sequence). CDR3 DNA sequence: TGTGCCAGTAGTGTCAACGACAGGGGTAATTCACCCCTCCACTTT. Translated: CASSVNDRGNSPLHF.

The V call is TRBV6-1, the J call TRBJ1-2; D is undetermined. V dropped 7 bases and J dropped 7 bases, with 16 bases sitting between them. Germline V CDR1 and CDR2: MNHNS, SASEGT. This CDR3 spans 13 amino acids. For the CDR3, the DNA is TGTGCCAGCAATGAGCGGGGAATGGGTGGCTACACCTTC. Amino acids: CASNERGMGGYTF.

The V call is TRBV5-6, the J call TRBJ2-1; TRBD2 aligns across 10 bases. V gave up 4 bases and J gave up 4 bases; unmatched junction bases: 5. The CDR3 extends over 15 amino acids. Per the germline V gene, CDR1 is SGHDT and CDR2 is YYEEEE. CDR3 nucleotides: TGTGCCAGCAGCAGTCTAGCGGGGGATTACAATGAGCAGTTCTTC. Protein product: CASSSLAGDYNEQFF.

This clone was seen a handful of times. The genes are TRBV7-9 and TRBJ1-2; D unresolved. Trimming stripped 0 bases from V and 6 bases from J, with 17 bases between. CDR3 length: 16 residues. Germline-derived CDR1 and CDR2 are SEHNR and FQNEAQ (reference sequence). The DNA of the CDR3 is TGTGCCAGCAGCTTAGCTGTATCGGGTGGGAGCGATGGCTACACCTTC. Its protein product is CASSLAVSGGSDGYTF.

The V gene is TRBV7-2, the J gene TRBJ1-2; D gene unclear. CDR1 and CDR2 from the germline V gene are SGHTA and FQGNSA. Trimming left V 5 bases short and J 7 bases short, with 8 bases between. The CDR3 contains 11 residues. The CDR3 region has the DNA TGTGCCAGCAGCCAGATCATTGGCTACACCTTC. Translation: CASSQIIGYTF.

The chain employs TRBV6-1 and TRBJ1-4; a weak D match, TRBD1 (5 bases). Germline lookup yields CDR1 MNHNS and CDR2 SASEGT. The CDR3 contains 14 residues. Trimming removed 2 bases at V and 10 bases at J, with 14 bases between. The CDR3 region has the DNA TGTGCCAGCAGTGAATCTGCAGGGAGGGGAAAACTGTTTTTT. Its protein is CASSESAGRGKLFF.

The chain carries TRBV9 and TRBJ2-7; 9 nucleotides match TRBD1. Trimming cost V 0 bases and J 7 bases; bases outside gene matches: 11. Germline V gene lookup returns CDR1 SGDLS and CDR2 YYNGEE. This CDR3 has 16 amino acids. Written as DNA, the CDR3 is TGTGCCAGCAGCGTAGCCCCAACAGGGGGCAAAGGGGAGCAGTACTTC. Its protein is CASSVAPTGGKGEQYF.

The chain's CDR3 is CASSKTGTANQPQHF. The CDR3 DNA sequence: TGTGCCAGCAGCAAAACCGGGACAGCTAATCAGCCCCAGCATTTT. The chain is built from TRBV9 and TRBJ1-5, with TRBD1 matching 7 bases. The CDR3 sequence is 15 residues long. The trim removed 4 bases at V and 4 bases at J, leaving 8 bases unmatched. Germline lookup yields CDR1 SGDLS and CDR2 YYNGEE.

The V gene is TRBV7-9, the J gene TRBJ1-3, with D hard to call. Germline loops: CDR1 SEHNR, CDR2 FQNEAQ (reference sequence). The CDR3 covers 16 residues. V lost 5 bases and J lost 0, with 14 bases in between. The CDR3 loop reads CASSPQAGLSGNTIYF. The CDR3 DNA is TGTGCCAGCAGCCCGCAGGCAGGACTCTCTGGAAACACCATATATTTT.

The chain combines TRBV11-2 with TRBJ2-7, with a weak D call TRBD2 (6 bases). In germline, CDR1 is SGHAT, CDR2 FQNNGV. Between the trimmed V and J ends, which lost 4 bases and 0 bases, there was a span of 16 bases. The CDR3 sequence is 16 residues long. CDR3 coding DNA: TGTGCCAGCAGCTCCGGGCGGGGTTTGGACTCCTACGAGCAGTACTTC. It codes for CASSSGRGLDSYEQYF.

The chain recombines TRBV7-6 with TRBJ2-2; D possibly corresponds to TRBD2 (7 bases). The germline V and J ends were trimmed by 5 bases and 6 bases, with 16 bases remaining between them. The CDR3 spans 15 residues. Germline CDR1 is SGHVS and CDR2 is FNYEAQ. DNA of the CDR3: TGTGCCAGCAGCAGCGGGACATCTGCGGCCGGGGAGCTGTTTTTT. Its translation is CASSSGTSAAGELFF. Combining the CDR3 with reference TRBV7-6 and TRBJ2-2 gives the whole variable domain GAGVSQSPRYKVTKRGQDVALRCDPISGHVSLYWYRQALGQGPEFLTYFNYEAQQDKSGLPNDRFSAERPEGSISTLTIQRTEQRDSAMYRCASSSGTSAAGELFFGEGSRLTVL.

The chain links TRBV5-6 to TRBJ2-5; 10 bases line up with TRBD2. With V trimmed by 2 bases and J by 2 bases, 6 bases remained unmatched. Germline CDR1 SGHDT, CDR2 YYEEEE. The CDR3 consists of 16 residues. CDR3 DNA: TGTGCCAGCAGCTTTAAGACGACTAGCGGGCAAGAGACCCAGTACTTC. This sequence encodes CASSFKTTSGQETQYF. The full variable domain, its missing parts supplied by reference TRBV5-6 and TRBJ2-5, is DAGVTQSPTHLIKTRGQQVTLRCSPKSGHDTVSWYQQALGQGPQFIFQYYEEEERQRGNFPDRFSGHQFPNYSSELNVNALLLGDSALYLCASSFKTTSGQETQYFGPGTRLLVL.

The chain carries TRBV27 and TRBJ1-6; 7 bases fit TRBD1. The CDR3 has 17 residues. V trimming: 4 bases; J trimming: 0 bases; junction bases outside the gene matches: 6. Germline values: CDR1 MNHEY, CDR2 SMNVEV (reference sequence). The CDR3 region has the DNA TGTGCCAGCAGTTACCGACAGGGATTCTCCTATAATTCACCCCTCCACTTT. This encodes CASSYRQGFSYNSPLHF.

This rearrangement joins TRBV30 to TRBJ2-7, with TRBD1 identical over 10 bases. This CDR3 contains 14 residues. Germline V gene sequence: CDR1 GTSNPN, CDR2 SVGIG (reference sequence). V lost 5 bases and J lost 4; bases outside the gene matches: 8. The CDR3: CAWDSGTGVYEQYF. CDR3 DNA sequence: TGTGCCTGGGATTCCGGGACAGGGGTATACGAGCAGTACTTC.

This clone has just a few counts. This chain joins TRBV11-2 and TRBJ2-1; TRBD2 aligns across 13 bases. The CDR3 consists of 17 residues. Per germline, CDR1 SGHAT and CDR2 FQNNGV. The trim removed 4 bases at V and 7 bases at J, leaving 10 bases unmatched. CDR3 sequence: CASSSLRTSGRGNEQFF. CDR3 DNA sequence: TGTGCCAGCAGCTCCCTTAGGACTAGCGGGAGAGGGAATGAGCAGTTCTTC. The whole variable domain, filled in from reference TRBV11-2 and TRBJ2-1, reads EAGVAQSPRYKIIEKRQSVAFWCNPISGHATLYWYQQILGQGPKLLIQFQNNGVVDDSQLPKDRFSAERLKGVDSTLKIQPAKLEDSAVYLCASSSLRTSGRGNEQFFGPGTRLTVL.

With regard to this clone: The sample has other DNA sequences that encode this CDR3 too. This chain joins TRBV6-5 and TRBJ2-7; TRBD1 matches at 8 bases. V shed 4 bases and J 2 bases; nucleotides not matched to a gene: 4. This CDR3 spans 14 amino acids. Looked up from germline, CDR1 is MNHEY and CDR2 is SVGAGI. DNA of the CDR3: TGTGCCAGCAGTTTAGGGACAGGAACCTACGAGCAGTACTTC. Encoded protein: CASSLGTGTYEQYF.

The CDR3 DNA reads TGTGCCAGCAGTCCTACGGGTTACGAGCAGTACTTC. Amino acids: CASSPTGYEQYF. The chain has TRBV25-1 and TRBJ2-7; D gene unclear. Germline CDR1 reads MGHDK; CDR2 reads SYGVNS. V gave up 5 bases and J gave up 4 bases, with 9 bases separating them. CDR3 size: 12 residues.